These 10 T cell receptor beta chains originate from one sample sequenced in a study of CD8 T cells in Susac syndrome. A quantity of about 0.5 to 1 ug RNA underwent reverse transcription using random hexamers. TCRdb analysed the immunoSEQ multiplex PCR reads with MiXCR anew, one entry per CDR3 protein. The repertoire holds around 230,000 distinct CDR3 sequences, 90% to 96% seen once, with about 0.095% in the top ten. Sequenced material: CD4+ T cells from PBMCs. Receptors originate from a human donor with Susac syndrome.

This chain uses TRBV29-1 with TRBJ2-7; a possible D gene is TRBD1 (6 bases). The CDR3 is 11 residues long. Trimming removed 4 bases from V and 3 bases from J, with 7 bases in between. Germline V lookup: CDR1 SQVTM, CDR2 ANQGSEA. The CDR3 DNA reads as TGCAGCGTTGGGACAGTCTACGAGCAGTACTTC. Translating gives CSVGTVYEQYF.

The chain has TRBV15 and TRBJ2-4; tentatively, D is TRBD2 (5 bases). Trimming left V 1 base short and J 8 bases short, with 12 bases between. The CDR3 consists of 14 residues. Looked up from germline, CDR1 is LNHNV and CDR2 is YYDKDF (reference sequence). The CDR3 DNA follows: TGTGCCACCAGCAGAGCCGGGATCGAGTACATTCAGTACTTC. Protein sequence: CATSRAGIEYIQYF. The whole variable domain, remainder taken from reference TRBV15 and TRBJ2-4, is DAMVIQNPRYQVTQFGKPVTLSCSQTLNHNVMYWYQQKSSQAPKLLFHYYDKDFNNEADTPDNFQSRRPNTSFCFLDIRSPGLGDTAMYLCATSRAGIEYIQYFGAGTRLSVL.

V gene TRBV29-1 combines with J gene TRBJ2-5, with TRBD2 matching over 8 bases. The CDR3 length is 12 residues. The germline V gene encodes CDR1 SQVTM and CDR2 ANQGSEA. V shed 6 bases, J shed 5 bases, and the junction held 5 bases outside the gene matches. The CDR3 region has the DNA TGCAGCGTCCTTAGCGGGGCGGAGACCCAGTACTTC. Translated, it gives CSVLSGAETQYF.

This rearrangement joins TRBV29-1 to TRBJ1-1; D is undetermined. There are 13 residues in the CDR3. V was pared by 5 bases and J by 1 base, with 11 bases between. In germline, CDR1 is SQVTM, CDR2 ANQGSEA. CDR3 sequence reads: CSVRGLGNTEAFF. The CDR3 DNA reads TGCAGCGTTAGAGGTCTGGGGAACACTGAAGCTTTCTTT.

The rearrangement joins TRBV4-2 to TRBJ1-5; 8 nucleotides line up with TRBD1. The J segment lost 6 bases and the V segment lost 3 bases, leaving 10 bases of the junction unmatched. From germline, CDR1 is LGHNA and CDR2 YNFKEQ. The CDR3 runs 16 residues. CDR3 protein: CASSHVGQVLGQPQHF. The CDR3 nucleotides are TGTGCCAGCAGCCACGTGGGACAGGTTCTAGGTCAGCCCCAGCATTTT.

V and J are TRBV12-3 or TRBV12-4 and TRBJ2-1; TRBD2 matches 7 bases. The junction had 15 bases not matched to a gene; V was cut back by 7 bases and J by 9 bases. CDR3 length: 15 residues. The CDR3 nucleotides are TGTGCCAGCACTCTGTCCTGGGGGAGGGCCGTTGAGCAGTTCTTC. Amino acid sequence: CASTLSWGRAVEQFF.

This chain links TRBV7-9 with TRBJ1-5; possibly TRBD1 for D (5 bases). CDR3 size: 14 residues. Germline-derived CDR1 and CDR2 are SEHNR and FQNEAQ (reference sequence). The ends were cut back, 1 base at V and 4 bases at J, with 8 bases in the middle. The CDR3 protein is CASSLDRTNQPQHF. The CDR3 nucleotides are TGTGCCAGCAGCTTAGACAGGACAAATCAGCCCCAGCATTTT. The whole variable domain, remainder taken from reference TRBV7-9 and TRBJ1-5, is DTGVSQNPRHKITKRGQNVTFRCDPISEHNRLYWYRQTLGQGPEFLTYFQNEAQLEKSRLLSDRFSAERPKGSFSTLEIQRTEQGDSAMYLCASSLDRTNQPQHFGDGTRLSIL.

This rearrangement joins TRBV5-1 to TRBJ2-7; D possibly corresponds to TRBD1 (5 bases). Per germline, CDR1 SGHRS and CDR2 YFSETQ. The CDR3 sequence is 14 residues long. V was clipped by 0 bases and J by 2 bases, with 9 bases between them. This CDR3 is CASSLGAGTYEQYF. The DNA for the CDR3 is TGCGCCAGCAGCTTGGGGGCAGGGACCTACGAGCAGTACTTC.

V and J are TRBV23-1 and TRBJ2-1; D remains unclear. TRBV23-1 carries the ORF label, with uncertain function. The germline V and J ends were trimmed by 2 bases and 10 bases, with 18 bases remaining between them. The CDR3 runs to 15 residues. As DNA, the CDR3 is TGCGCCAGCAGTCAACAGGCCTTTCAGCTCGGGGAGCAGTTCTTC. Its protein is CASSQQAFQLGEQFF.

The rearrangement links TRBV29-1 to TRBJ1-5, with D perhaps TRBD1 (5 bases). The CDR3 has 13 residues. V lost 4 bases, J lost 0 bases, and 7 bases lay in between. CDR1 and CDR2 (germline): SQVTM, ANQGSEA. CDR3 protein: CSVGTLSNQPQHF. In nucleotides, the CDR3 is TGCAGCGTTGGGACACTTAGCAATCAGCCCCAGCATTTT.